These 21 T cell receptor beta chains were all obtained from the same sample, sequenced in a study of blood T cells in healthy people across ages. A second PCR, run for roughly 7 to 11 cycles, used a sample-barcoded 5' primer plus a J-beta primer mix. Each CDR3 protein is one row after TCRdb ran MiXCR on the 5' RACE reads. Among approximately 490,000 distinct CDR3 sequences listed, less than 25% were seen once. The data were also submitted as part of a second study, on T cells of mothers and their children.

The sequencing input was blood. All receptors come from a boy younger than 18 in good health.

This clonotype was picked up a small number of times. The chain joins TRBV4-3 to TRBJ2-1; unclear D gene. Germline loops: CDR1 LGHNA, CDR2 YSLEER. V was clipped by 2 bases and J by 9 bases, with 14 bases between them. There are 14 residues in the CDR3. The CDR3 DNA reads TGCGCCAGCAGCCAACAACACGGGCGGCGTGAGCAGTTCTTC. Translation gives CASSQQHGRREQFF.

The chain carries TRBV5-1 and TRBJ2-3; 8 nucleotides line up with TRBD1. Germline V gives CDR1 SGHRS, CDR2 YFSETQ. CDR3 length: 15 amino acids. V shed 4 bases and J 4 bases; nucleotides not matched to a gene: 8. CDR3 nucleotide sequence: TGCGCCAGCAGCCCCGCGTCAGGGGGCCCAGATACGCAGTATTTT. It specifies CASSPASGGPDTQYF.

This chain uses TRBV20-1 with TRBJ1-6; D remains unclear. Deletions cut 6 bases from V and 7 bases from J, with 16 bases between. The CDR3 is 14 amino acids. Germline-derived CDR1 and CDR2 are DFQATT and SNEGSKA (reference sequence). The CDR3 region has the DNA TGCAGTGCGGATGAGATTGCTGGCAATTCACCCCTCCACTTT. Translating it yields CSADEIAGNSPLHF.

This clonotype was seen more than once but under ten times. This chain's CDR3 is CSATKLAGGVYNEQFF. The CDR3 DNA follows: TGCAGCGCGACCAAATTAGCGGGGGGGGTCTACAATGAGCAGTTCTTC. The chain carries TRBV29-1 and TRBJ2-1; TRBD2 matches 11 bases. V shed 7 bases, J shed 3 bases, and the junction held 11 bases outside the gene matches. Germline CDR1 reads SQVTM; CDR2 reads ANQGSEA. This CDR3 has 16 residues.

J is TRBJ2-5 and V is TRBV4-1; 10 bases align to TRBD1. The CDR3 is 15 amino acids. Trimming at V came to 2 bases and at J to 4 bases, leaving 4 bases not matched to a gene. In germline, CDR1 is MGHRA, CDR2 YSYEKL. CDR3 sequence (DNA): TGCGCCAGCAGCCAACCGACAGGGGGCTCAGAGACCCAGTACTTC. Encoded protein: CASSQPTGGSETQYF.

This clonotype was seen a few times. V is TRBV20-1 and J is TRBJ2-5, with D tentatively TRBD1 (5 bases). The V end was cut by 6 bases, the J end by 5 bases, with 22 bases between. Germline V gene lookup returns CDR1 DFQATT and CDR2 SNEGSKA (reference sequence). The CDR3 is 15 residues long. This chain's CDR3 is CSASLVPDITETQYF. The CDR3 region has the DNA TGCAGTGCATCGCTCGTGCCGGACATCACGGAGACCCAGTACTTC.

The V and J genes are TRBV5-1 and TRBJ2-3; D might be TRBD2 (5 bases). The CDR3 has 13 amino acids. V shed 4 bases and J shed 2 bases, with 8 bases lying between them. CDR1 and CDR2 (germline): SGHRS, YFSETQ. CDR3 in DNA: TGCGCCAGCAGCGAGGACTCCACAGATACGCAGTATTTT. Translated: CASSEDSTDTQYF.

In its sample, this clonotype was seen a few times. V and J are TRBV6-2 or TRBV6-3 and TRBJ2-7, with TRBD1 as a possible D gene (6 bases). This CDR3 contains 16 residues. Trimming left V 4 bases short and J 4 bases short, with 20 bases between. The germline V gene encodes CDR1 MNHEY and CDR2 SVGEGT. CDR3 sequence reads: CASSSIRDIGLYEQYF. The DNA of the CDR3 is TGTGCCAGCAGTTCCATCAGGGACATCGGACTTTACGAGCAGTACTTC.

This clonotype was detected ten times or more. The rearrangement uses TRBV7-9 and TRBJ2-6; no definite D call. The V end lost 5 bases, the J end lost 1 base, and 9 bases lay between the germline ends. The germline CDR1 and CDR2 sequences are SEHNR and FQNEAQ (reference sequence). The length of the CDR3 is 15 residues. The CDR3 nucleotides read TGTGCCAGCAGCCGTACCGAATCTGGGGCCAACGTCCTGACTTTC. Translation: CASSRTESGANVLTF.

This clonotype showed up just a few times. The gene calls are TRBV5-1 and TRBJ2-4; tentative D call: TRBD2 (6 bases). From germline, CDR1 is SGHRS and CDR2 YFSETQ. The CDR3 length is 14 residues. Trimming stripped 4 bases from V and 3 bases from J, with 11 bases between. The CDR3 protein is CASSPGLGKNIQYF. The CDR3 nucleotides read TGCGCCAGCAGCCCGGGACTTGGCAAAAACATTCAGTACTTC.

There are a few counts of this clonotype. The chain recombines TRBV28 with TRBJ1-1; D is uncertain. The CDR3 sequence is 13 residues long. Germline CDR1 is MDHEN and CDR2 is SYDVKM. Trimming took 10 bases from V and 4 from J, leaving 16 bases between them. CDR3: CATEVVPSTEAFF. The CDR3 DNA reads TGTGCCACCGAAGTGGTCCCCAGCACTGAAGCTTTCTTT.

This clonotype occurred a few times. The CDR3 sequence: CASSLKGWASSYNEQFF. CDR3 DNA: TGCGCCAGCAGCCTCAAGGGCTGGGCGAGCTCCTACAATGAGCAGTTCTTC. The gene calls are TRBV5-1 and TRBJ2-1; D unresolved. The V gene lost 4 bases and the J gene lost 0 bases, with 17 bases spanning the gap. The CDR3 has 17 residues. Germline CDR1 is SGHRS and CDR2 is YFSETQ.

V and J are TRBV7-2 and TRBJ2-4; D perhaps matches TRBD2 (6 bases). CDR1 SGHTA and CDR2 FQGNSA come from the germline V gene. This CDR3 region has 11 residues. With 9 bases removed from V and 9 bases from J, the gap between germline ends came to 12 bases. CDR3 sequence reads: CASLGGVIQYF. The CDR3 coding sequence is TGTGCCAGTTTGGGGGGAGTCATTCAGTACTTC. Complete variable domain (other parts from reference TRBV7-2 and TRBJ2-4): GAGVSQSPSNKVTEKGKDVELRCDPISGHTALYWYRQSLGQGLEFLIYFQGNSAPDKSGLPSDRFSAERTGGSVSTLTIQRTQQEDSAVYLCASLGGVIQYFGAGTRLSVL.

In this sample, this clonotype turned up many times. The chain uses TRBV24-1 and TRBJ2-3; D is ambiguous. Germline values: CDR1 KGHDR, CDR2 SFDVKD. Trimming removed 3 bases from V and 2 bases from J, with 11 bases in between. This CDR3 region has 15 residues. CDR3 in amino acids: CATSDGVGFTDTQYF. CDR3 nucleotides: TGTGCCACCAGTGATGGGGTGGGCTTCACAGATACGCAGTATTTT.

This clonotype showed up just once. The gene calls are TRBV5-1 and TRBJ2-4, with a possible D match to TRBD1 (5 bases). V was cut by 0 bases and J by 0 bases, with 10 bases left in between. Germline V lookup: CDR1 SGHRS, CDR2 YFSETQ. This CDR3 is 16 amino acids long. CDR3 DNA sequence: TGCGCCAGCAGCTTGGTGTACCAGGGAGCCAAAAACATTCAGTACTTC. It is translated as CASSLVYQGAKNIQYF.

The sample holds a few counts of this clonotype. The V call is TRBV10-3, the J call TRBJ2-7, with D possibly matching TRBD2 (6 bases). The CDR3 has 14 residues. Looked up from germline, CDR1 is ENHRY and CDR2 is SYGVKD. V lost 6 bases to trimming and J lost 2 bases, with 14 bases between them. CDR3 nucleotide sequence: TGTGCCATCAGCGGGGACTCCCCCACCTACGAGCAGTACTTC. Its translation is CAISGDSPTYEQYF.

This clonotype was observed a handful of times. The chain has TRBV7-8 and TRBJ1-4; D uncertain. The CDR3 has 13 residues. Trimming left V 6 bases short and J 5 bases short, with 10 bases between. Per germline, CDR1 SGHVS and CDR2 FQNEAQ. The CDR3 nucleotides read TGTGCCAGCAGTTACGGGTACAATGAAAAACTGTTTTTT. Protein: CASSYGYNEKLFF.

The J gene is TRBJ1-6, the V gene TRBV7-9; TRBD1 is a possible D gene (5 bases). Trimming left V 5 bases short and J 9 bases short, with 8 bases between. The germline V gene has CDR1 SEHNR and CDR2 FQNEAQ (reference sequence). The CDR3 contains 12 residues. The CDR3 nucleotides read TGTGCCAGCAGCCCTGGGGGTTCACCCCTCCACTTT. Protein: CASSPGGSPLHF.

Many counts were recorded for this clonotype. This sequence joins TRBV20-1 and TRBJ2-1; perhaps TRBD1 as D (6 bases). The CDR3 loop spans 14 amino acids. Germline V lookup: CDR1 DFQATT, CDR2 SNEGSKA (reference sequence). The V end was cut by 6 bases, the J end by 0 bases, with 12 bases between. The CDR3 DNA sequence: TGCAGTGCAGCGCAGGGGAGCTCCTACAATGAGCAGTTCTTC. This codes for CSAAQGSSYNEQFF.

This clonotype was counted between two and nine times. The V call is TRBV5-4, the J call TRBJ2-5; TRBD1 agrees at 7 bases. V shed 0 bases, J shed 6 bases, and the junction held 8 bases outside the gene matches. This CDR3 is 15 amino acids long. CDR1 is SGHNT and CDR2 is YYREEE in the germline V gene (reference sequence). CDR3 coding DNA: TGTGCCAGCAGCTTGGCCGGGACAGACGAAAAGACCCAGTACTTC. Translated: CASSLAGTDEKTQYF.

CDR3 residues: CASSFQRGKETQYF. The DNA of the CDR3 is TGTGCCAGCAGCTTTCAGCGGGGGAAAGAGACCCAGTACTTC. This chain joins TRBV7-2 and TRBJ2-5, with 8 bases that match TRBD2. V dropped 3 bases and J dropped 3; count of bases not matched to a gene: 3. CDR1 and CDR2 (germline): SGHTA, FQGNSA. This CDR3 comprises 14 residues.